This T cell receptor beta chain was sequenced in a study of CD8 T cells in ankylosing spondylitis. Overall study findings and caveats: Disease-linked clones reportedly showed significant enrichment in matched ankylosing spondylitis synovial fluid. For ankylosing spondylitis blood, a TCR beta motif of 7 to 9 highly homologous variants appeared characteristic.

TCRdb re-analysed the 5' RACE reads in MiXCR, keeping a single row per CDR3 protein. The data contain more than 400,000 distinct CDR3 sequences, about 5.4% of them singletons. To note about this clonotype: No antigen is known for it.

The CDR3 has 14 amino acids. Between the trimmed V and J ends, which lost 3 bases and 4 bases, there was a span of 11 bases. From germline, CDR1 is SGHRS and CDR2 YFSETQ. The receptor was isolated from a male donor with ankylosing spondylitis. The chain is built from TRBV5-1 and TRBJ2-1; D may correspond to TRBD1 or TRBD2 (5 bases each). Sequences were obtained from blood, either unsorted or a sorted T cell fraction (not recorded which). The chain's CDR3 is CASSSQGEYNEQFF. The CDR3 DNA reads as TGCGCCAGCAGCTCCCAGGGAGAATACAATGAGCAGTTCTTC. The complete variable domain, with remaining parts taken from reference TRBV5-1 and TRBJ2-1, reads KAGVTQTPRYLIKTRGQQVTLSCSPISGHRSVSWYQQTPGQGLQFLFEYFSETQRNKGNFPGRFSGRQFSNSRSEMNVSTLELGDSALYLCASSSQGEYNEQFFGPGTRLTVL.